Given below is one TCR beta chain in context. The sample belongs to a study of T cell changes during pregnancy in multiple sclerosis. Germline CDR1 reads SGHAT; CDR2 reads FQNNGV. CDR3 length: 17 amino acids. V gave up 0 bases and J gave up 6 bases, with 21 bases separating them. Produced via immunoSEQ multiplex PCR; TCRdb's table is partial and in-frame only. Of 65,000 to 90,000 clones listed, about nine tenths are singletons. The sequence derives from a female donor with multiple sclerosis, enrolled in a pregnancy study. The chain combines TRBV11-2 with TRBJ2-7; maybe TRBD1 (6 bases). The input for sequencing was peripheral blood, taken in the first trimester of pregnancy. CDR3: CASSLETQVDRSSEQYF. The DNA for the CDR3 is TGTGCCAGCAGCTTAGAGACTCAGGTTGACAGGTCTTCCGAGCAGTACTTC.